Following are 16 T cell receptor beta chains from one sample sequenced in a study of blood T cell repertoires in COVID-19. Sequencing was performed with immunoSEQ multiplex PCR; in TCRdb, only in-frame clones are kept and a portion is missing. The table records under 300,000 clones, around 86% of them present only once. Material: PBMCs or T cells enriched from blood (not recorded which). These receptors all stem from a woman aged 40 to 55 who had recovered from COVID-19.

The chain carries TRBV5-6 and TRBJ1-1; D perhaps matches TRBD1 (6 bases). The CDR3 is 16 residues long. V dropped 0 bases and J dropped 1 base, with 13 bases sitting between them. Germline values: CDR1 SGHDT, CDR2 YYEEEE. The CDR3 bases are TGTGCCAGCAGCTTGGCCCTCGGACAGACGAACACTGAAGCTTTCTTT. Protein sequence: CASSLALGQTNTEAFF.

The chain is built from TRBV10-1 and TRBJ2-2; 9 bases align to TRBD1. The CDR3 has 16 residues. Looked up from germline, CDR1 is WNHNN and CDR2 is SYGVQD (reference sequence). With 3 bases clipped from V and 1 base from J, the junction kept 3 bases outside the gene matches. The CDR3 nucleotides are TGCGCCAGCAGTGAAAGACAGGGGGGGAACACCGGGGAGCTGTTTTTT. Translating gives CASSERQGGNTGELFF.

CDR3 nucleotides: TGTGCCACCAGAGGACAGGGTAATGAAGCTTTCTTT. It yields the protein CATRGQGNEAFF. The chain employs TRBV24-1 and TRBJ1-1, with 8 positions matching TRBD1. The J segment lost 7 bases and the V segment lost 7 bases, leaving 4 bases of the junction unmatched. Germline V gene sequence: CDR1 KGHDR, CDR2 SFDVKD. This CDR3 contains 12 residues.

This rearrangement joins TRBV5-1 to TRBJ2-3; a weak D match, TRBD2 (5 bases). Germline lookup yields CDR1 SGHRS and CDR2 YFSETQ. The CDR3 covers 15 residues. V lost 4 bases to trimming and J lost 2 bases, with 14 bases between them. The chain's CDR3 is CASSIQPRDTDTQYF. The CDR3 nucleotides read TGCGCCAGCAGCATACAGCCGAGGGACACAGATACGCAGTATTTT.

The chain combines TRBV18 with TRBJ1-1, with D unresolved. The V gene's germline CDR1 is KGHSH and CDR2 LQKENI. Trimming cost V 5 bases and J 6 bases, with 10 bases left between them. The CDR3 is 12 amino acids. CDR3 protein: CASSSPSPEAFF. As DNA, the CDR3 is TGTGCCAGCTCATCTCCGTCTCCTGAAGCTTTCTTT. The full variable domain, with the rest looked up from reference TRBV18 and TRBJ1-1, is NAGVMQNPRHLVRRRGQEARLRCSPMKGHSHVYWYRQLPEEGLKFMVYLQKENIIDESGMPKERFSAEFPKEGPSILRIQQVVRGDSAAYFCASSSPSPEAFFGQGTRLTVV.

V gene TRBV19 combines with J gene TRBJ1-2; no reliable D call. This CDR3 is 14 amino acids long. The V end lost 2 bases, the J end lost 3 bases, and 10 bases lay between the germline ends. The germline V gene encodes CDR1 LNHDA and CDR2 SQIVND (reference sequence). In nucleotides, the CDR3 is TGTGCCAGTAGTATAAACGGGGATCACTATGGCTACACCTTC. It codes for CASSINGDHYGYTF. The whole variable domain, filled in from reference TRBV19 and TRBJ1-2, reads DGGITQSPKYLFRKEGQNVTLSCEQNLNHDAMYWYRQDPGQGLRLIYYSQIVNDFQKGDIAEGYSVSREKKESFPLTVTSAQKNPTAFYLCASSINGDHYGYTFGSGTRLTVV.

The V call is TRBV12-5, the J call TRBJ2-1; TRBD2 agrees at 7 bases. CDR1 is LGHNT and CDR2 is FRNRAP in the germline V gene. The junction had 10 bases not matched to a gene; V was cut back by 2 bases and J by 3 bases. This CDR3 has 17 residues. CDR3 DNA sequence: TGTGCTAGTGGTTTGCCACTCCGACTAGCATGCTACAATGAGCAGTTCTTC. Its protein product is CASGLPLRLACYNEQFF.

This clone was counted a few times. The J gene is TRBJ1-3, the V gene TRBV10-1; tentative D call: TRBD1 (5 bases). The CDR3 totals 12 residues. The germline V gene encodes CDR1 WNHNN and CDR2 SYGVQD (reference sequence). V dropped 7 bases and J dropped 2 bases, with 6 bases sitting between them. Here the CDR3 reads CASTGAGNTIYF. CDR3 DNA sequence: TGCGCCAGCACGGGGGCTGGAAACACCATATATTTT.

The chain combines TRBV18 with TRBJ2-7, with 9 bases that match TRBD1. The CDR3 is 17 amino acids. Germline V CDR1 and CDR2: KGHSH, LQKENI. V was clipped by 3 bases and J by 6 bases; unmatched bases: 15. CDR3 residues: CASSPQIGGQGMGEQYF. The CDR3 DNA sequence: TGTGCCAGCTCACCCCAAATAGGTGGACAGGGGATGGGCGAGCAGTACTTC.

This chain uses TRBV13 with TRBJ1-3; 8 positions agree with TRBD1. The J segment lost 3 bases and the V segment lost 5 bases, leaving 6 bases of the junction unmatched. The CDR3 length is 15 residues. CDR1 is PRHDT, CDR2 FYEKMQ, per germline (reference sequence). This CDR3 reads CASSPTRGRGNTIYF. Here the CDR3 DNA reads TGTGCCAGCAGCCCTACCAGGGGGCGTGGAAACACCATATATTTT.

The V and J genes are TRBV15 and TRBJ2-7, with 7 bases matching TRBD1. J was trimmed by 2 bases and V by 0 bases; bases with no gene match: 4. CDR1 is LNHNV, CDR2 YYDKDF, per germline (reference sequence). The CDR3 has 15 residues. The DNA of the CDR3 is TGTGCCACCAGCAGAGAACGACAGGGAACCTACGAGCAGTACTTC. Its translation: CATSRERQGTYEQYF.

Notes on this clone: An end of the junction does not agree with germline; a read error may underlie this. For the CDR3, the DNA is TGTGCCAGCACCTTGCCTGGCTCTCCTGGCTACACCTTC. Translation gives CASTLPGSPGYTF. This chain uses TRBV5-4 with TRBJ1-2; D is unresolved. CDR1 is SGHNT and CDR2 is YYREEE in the germline V gene (reference sequence). This CDR3 is 13 amino acids long. The complete variable domain, with remaining parts taken from reference TRBV5-4 and TRBJ1-2, reads ETGVTQSPTHLIKTRGQQVTLRCSSQSGHNTVSWYQQALGQGPQFIFQYYREEENGRGNFPPRFSGLQFPNYSSELNVNALELDDSALYLCASTLPGSPGYTFGSGTRLTVV.

V usage is TRBV27 and J usage is TRBJ2-7; D ambiguous. Germline CDR1 and CDR2: MNHEY and SMNVEV (reference sequence). This CDR3 is built from 15 residues. V was trimmed by 5 bases and J by 5 bases, leaving 19 bases between them. The DNA of the CDR3 is TGTGCCAGCAGTCCATCGACGGCACAGTCGCACGAGCAGTACTTC. Translation: CASSPSTAQSHEQYF.

The rearrangement uses TRBV5-1 and TRBJ2-3, with 8 bases that match TRBD2. CDR1 and CDR2 from the germline V gene are SGHRS and YFSETQ. The CDR3 loop spans 16 amino acids. J lost 2 bases, V lost 4 bases, and 9 bases had no gene match. This CDR3 is CASSEAAGGHTDTQYF. The DNA for the CDR3 is TGCGCCAGCAGCGAGGCGGCGGGGGGACACACAGATACGCAGTATTTT.

The chain is built from TRBV25-1 and TRBJ1-4, with 9 bases aligning to TRBD1. The germline CDR1 and CDR2 sequences are MGHDK and SYGVNS. The CDR3 totals 15 residues. V was pared by 1 base and J by 7 bases, with 4 bases of the junction left unmatched. CDR3 loop: CASSESRTGVEKLFF. For the CDR3, the DNA is TGTGCCAGCAGTGAATCCCGGACAGGGGTTGAAAAACTGTTTTTT.

The rearrangement uses TRBV30 and TRBJ2-5; TRBD2 agrees at 9 bases. Germline V gene lookup returns CDR1 GTSNPN and CDR2 SVGIG (reference sequence). CDR3 length: 15 amino acids. Trimming at V came to 2 bases and at J to 4 bases, leaving 8 bases not matched to a gene. The CDR3 region is CAWSSDSGRGETQYF. CDR3 nucleotides: TGTGCCTGGAGTAGTGATAGCGGGAGAGGAGAGACCCAGTACTTC.